In this sample, the clone carrying this T cell receptor beta chain turned up once. Those enrolled, adults aged roughly 18 to 95 years, came from around 24 US areas. V was shortened by 4 bases and J by 2 bases, with 13 bases between the two germline ends. Germline-derived CDR1 and CDR2 are SGHRS and YFSETQ. This CDR3 has 15 amino acids. Per the study methods: Estimation of nucleated cell counts relied on the amplification of reference gene primers. Profiled with immunoSEQ multiplex PCR; TCRdb holds only in-frame clones, not every one. The D gene and trimming were derived from the DNA, and the V and J assignments and clone size from that table. The top ten clones hold approximately 15% of a sample with 200,000 to 250,000 clones, 88% of them seen once. This sample was included in a study of blood T cell repertoires in COVID-19. On the study more broadly: Samples of COVID-19 (acute and convalescent) were obtained from the United States, Italy and Spain.

The sample taken for sequencing was PBMCs or T cells enriched from blood (not recorded which). The V gene is TRBV5-1, the J gene TRBJ2-1; tentative D call: TRBD2 (6 bases). The sequence derives from a woman aged 45-65 years with acute COVID-19. CDR3 in amino acids: CASSRGTGTYNEQFF. For the CDR3, the DNA is TGCGCCAGCAGCCGCGGGACGGGAACCTACAATGAGCAGTTCTTC.